These 17 T cell receptor beta chains were all obtained from the same sample, sequenced in a study of T cells in Graves' hyperthyroidism and ophthalmopathy. The CDR3 regions of TCR beta were amplified from RNA transcripts. RT-PCR in the first round (using the HTBI primer set) targeted the TCR CDR3. TCRdb reprocessed the multiplex PCR reads via MiXCR and lists one record per CDR3 protein. This table holds around 500,000 distinct CDR3 sequences, 13% to 15% found once. The sample comprised blood. The source is a woman under 30 with Graves' hyperthyroidism.

This clonotype was counted only a few times. The rearrangement uses TRBV3-1 and TRBJ2-7, with a weak D call TRBD2 (5 bases). CDR1 is LGHDT, CDR2 YNNKEL, per germline (reference sequence). This CDR3 is 16 amino acids long. Trimming stripped 4 bases from V and 0 bases from J, with 16 bases between. The CDR3 coding sequence is TGTGCCAGCAGCCGGATCTACGGGGAGAGCTCCTACGAGCAGTACTTC. It codes for CASSRIYGESSYEQYF.

The chain recombines TRBV7-2 with TRBJ2-1; 7 bases fit TRBD1. Trimming cost V 5 bases and J 9 bases; bases outside gene matches: 10. CDR3 size: 14 residues. Germline V gene lookup returns CDR1 SGHTA and CDR2 FQGNSA. CDR3 amino acids: CASSLTRDRSEQFF. The CDR3 DNA reads TGTGCCAGCAGCCTGACTCGGGACAGAAGTGAGCAGTTCTTC.

Ten or more counts support this clonotype. This rearrangement joins TRBV20-1 to TRBJ2-3; weak D call: TRBD2 (5 bases). Germline CDR1 and CDR2: DFQATT and SNEGSKA (reference sequence). The CDR3 has 17 amino acids. V lost 1 base and J 2 bases, leaving 19 bases between the germline ends. The CDR3 DNA sequence: TGCAGTGCTAGAGCGGGGTGGGAGAAGGTCCACACAGATACGCAGTATTTT. Translating gives CSARAGWEKVHTDTQYF.

The chain is built from TRBV2 and TRBJ1-5; 12 positions agree with TRBD1. Germline V gene sequence: CDR1 SNHLY, CDR2 FYNNEI. Trimming removed 6 bases from V and 11 bases from J; junction bases left unmatched: 8. The CDR3 consists of 14 residues. CDR3 coding DNA: TGTGCCAGCAGACCCGGGACAGGGGGCAAGACCCAGCATTTT. Encoded protein: CASRPGTGGKTQHF.

In this sample, this clonotype turned up a few times. V usage is TRBV7-8 and J usage is TRBJ2-3, with a possible D match to TRBD2 (6 bases). The germline V and J ends were trimmed by 5 bases and 6 bases, with 9 bases remaining between them. Germline V lookup: CDR1 SGHVS, CDR2 FQNEAQ. CDR3 length: 12 amino acids. As DNA, the CDR3 is TGTGCCAGCAGCCAGACTAGGGATACGCAGTATTTT. Translated: CASSQTRDTQYF.

This clonotype showed up many times. The chain combines TRBV12-3 or TRBV12-4 with TRBJ2-5; TRBD2 aligns across 16 bases. The trim removed 3 bases at V and 5 bases at J, leaving 9 bases unmatched. This CDR3 spans 18 amino acids. The CDR3 protein is CASSFQGPGLAGGETQYF. CDR3 bases: TGTGCCAGCAGTTTTCAGGGGCCGGGACTAGCGGGAGGGGAGACCCAGTACTTC.

The sample holds many counts of this clonotype. The chain recombines TRBV2 with TRBJ2-1; 13 positions agree with TRBD2. The CDR3 runs to 17 residues. Germline trimming cut 0 bases from V and 5 bases from J; bases unmatched to any gene: 4. Germline-derived CDR1 and CDR2 are SNHLY and FYNNEI. The DNA of the CDR3 is TGTGCCAGCAGTGAAGCGCGGGGGACTAGCGGGGACAATGAGCAGTTCTTC. Its translation: CASSEARGTSGDNEQFF.

In its sample, this clonotype was seen many times. The chain carries TRBV30 and TRBJ1-1; D is unclear. This CDR3 comprises 12 residues. V was pared by 4 bases and J by 10 bases, with 16 bases between. Germline V gives CDR1 GTSNPN, CDR2 SVGIG (reference sequence). CDR3 sequence (DNA): TGTGCCTGGAAGGAGAGAGGATGGGGAGCTTTCTTT. As protein: CAWKERGWGAFF.

There are many counts of this clonotype. This sequence joins TRBV12-3 or TRBV12-4 and TRBJ1-3; D is undetermined. This CDR3 has 14 amino acids. The V end was cut by 5 bases, the J end by 0 bases, with 8 bases between. Here the CDR3 reads CASSDLLSGNTIYF. The DNA of the CDR3 is TGTGCCAGCAGTGACCTCCTCTCTGGAAACACCATATATTTT.

The table lists this clonotype with many counts. CDR3 in DNA: TGTGCCAGCAGCATCAACCCCCCCAGCGGGAGGGCCGGAGATACGCAGTATTTT. Its protein is CASSINPPSGRAGDTQYF. The chain uses TRBV27 and TRBJ2-3; 10 bases map to TRBD2. CDR3 length: 18 amino acids. The V segment lost 6 bases and the J segment 5 bases; nucleotides outside the gene matches: 17. Germline CDR1 MNHEY, CDR2 SMNVEV (reference sequence).

The chain links TRBV5-1 to TRBJ2-2, with 9 bases matching TRBD2. This CDR3 is 16 amino acids long. The germline V gene has CDR1 SGHRS and CDR2 YFSETQ. V trimming: 0 bases; J trimming: 3 bases; junction bases outside the gene matches: 3. The CDR3 region is CASSLGLAEDTGELFF. For the CDR3, the DNA is TGCGCCAGCAGCTTGGGACTAGCGGAAGACACCGGGGAGCTGTTTTTT.

This clonotype appeared a few times. A much larger clone lies one base from this, so it may be a read error. The J gene is TRBJ2-2, the V gene TRBV12-5; 9 bases agree with TRBD2. Losses at the gene ends were 7 bases for V and 3 bases for J; bases not matched to a gene: 6. Germline V lookup: CDR1 LGHNT, CDR2 FRNRAP. The CDR3 runs to 15 residues. The CDR3 DNA sequence: TGTGCTAGTGTACCTAGACTAGCGGACACCGGGGAGCTGTTTTTT. Protein product: CASVPRLADTGELFF.

There are many counts of this clonotype. The rearrangement joins TRBV12-3 or TRBV12-4 to TRBJ2-7; 8 nucleotides agree with TRBD1. V was clipped by 5 bases and J by 5 bases; unmatched bases: 8. The CDR3 has 14 amino acids. CDR3 nucleotide sequence: TGTGCCAGCAGTAAAGGACAGGGTTGGGACGAGCAGTACGTC. Translation gives CASSKGQGWDEQYV.

V gene TRBV12-3 or TRBV12-4 combines with J gene TRBJ1-2; weak D call: TRBD1 (6 bases). This CDR3 contains 13 residues. With 5 bases removed from V and 3 bases from J, the gap between germline ends came to 10 bases. CDR3 coding DNA: TGTGCCAGCAGTGAGGGACAAGACTATGGCTACACCTTC. Translated, it gives CASSEGQDYGYTF.

This clonotype was detected a few times. The chain joins TRBV29-1 to TRBJ2-2; 14 nucleotides match TRBD2. The CDR3 has 13 amino acids. The germline CDR1 and CDR2 sequences are SQVTM and ANQGSEA. The V gene end was trimmed by 6 bases and the J gene end by 9 bases; junction bases not matched to a gene: 3. CDR3 sequence (DNA): TGCAGCGTAGGGACTAGCGGGAGCTGGGAGCTGTTTTTT. Translating it yields CSVGTSGSWELFF.

This clonotype was seen more than once but under ten times. The chain recombines TRBV18 with TRBJ1-2, with a weak D call TRBD1 (6 bases). The CDR3 loop spans 12 amino acids. Trimming stripped 6 bases from V and 12 bases from J, with 17 bases between. The germline V gene encodes CDR1 KGHSH and CDR2 LQKENI. The CDR3 sequence: CASSPTEGGHTF. The CDR3 coding sequence is TGTGCCAGCTCGCCTACGGAGGGGGGCCACACCTTC.

The V and J genes are TRBV20-1 and TRBJ2-7; D may be TRBD2 (8 bases). Looked up from germline, CDR1 is DFQATT and CDR2 is SNEGSKA (reference sequence). This CDR3 is built from 15 residues. With 3 bases removed from V and 5 bases from J, the gap between germline ends came to 20 bases. The DNA of the CDR3 is TGCAGTGCTAGTTCGGGAGGGGGCCTCTCTAACGAGCAGTACTTC. It encodes CSASSGGGLSNEQYF.